This record concerns one TCR beta chain sequence. The target antigen is unknown. Germline V gives CDR1 SGHDT, CDR2 YYEEEE. The CDR3 contains 13 residues. Trimming removed 5 bases from V and 2 bases from J, with 7 bases in between. This entry comes from a study of T cell responses to AZD1222 COVID-19 vaccine. Study-level points and caveats: Variant regions that are unmutated are reportedly the target of nearly half of spike-specific TCRs.

Assay used: immunoSEQ multiplex PCR; TCRdb lists only in-frame clones, some missing. The repertoire includes about 150,000 clones, around 85% of them detected once, and 5.5% sits in the top ten. V is TRBV5-6 and J is TRBJ2-2, with D possibly matching TRBD1 (5 bases). The sample here was peripheral blood, taken on day 0 of MenACWY control vaccination. The clonotype originates from an adult in good health. CDR3 protein: CASRRGNTGELFF. The CDR3 coding sequence is TGTGCCAGCAGAAGGGGCAACACCGGGGAGCTGTTTTTT.